This TCR beta chain was obtained from a study of response to subunit inactivated influenza vaccine. Study-level findings and limits: The authors put forward the suggestion that each seasonal influenza vaccination may bring in only a limited number of new T cells.

The germline V and J ends were trimmed by 4 bases and 5 bases, with 11 bases remaining between them. Germline loops: CDR1 SGHAT, CDR2 FQNNGV. The CDR3 length is 13 residues. Of note for this clonotype: What it binds is not known.

TCRdb itself ran the RT-PCR reads through MiXCR, one entry per CDR3 protein. This table has just under 250,000 distinct CDR3 sequences, 12% appearing once. The sequencing here drew on non-naive T cells sorted from PBMCs, taken about 14 days before vaccination. This TCR came from a man in his forties or fifties who received an inactivated influenza vaccine. The chain combines TRBV11-2 with TRBJ2-5, with D maybe TRBD1 (6 bases). In DNA, the CDR3 is TGTGCCAGCAGCTGGGGGACAATGGAGACCCAGTACTTC. Translation gives CASSWGTMETQYF.